This T cell receptor beta chain was identified in a study of blood T cell repertoires in COVID-19. Between the trimmed V and J ends, which lost 6 bases and 4 bases, there was a span of 9 bases. CDR1 and CDR2 (germline): MNHEY, SMNVEV (reference sequence). The CDR3 has 13 amino acids. Sequencing used immunoSEQ multiplex PCR; TCRdb keeps in-frame clones, though not all of them. The sample holds roughly 360,000 clones, over 65% seen once. This chain uses TRBV27 with TRBJ2-2; D uncertain. The sequenced sample consisted of peripheral blood. The sequence came from a human donor with acute or convalescent COVID-19. The donor label of this sample is uncertain. In DNA, the CDR3 is TGTGCCAGCAGCACCTATTCCACCGGGGAGCTGTTTTTT. Its translation: CASSTYSTGELFF.